One sample yielded the 14 T cell receptor beta chains listed below, sequenced in a study of regulatory T cells in long-lasting Graves disease. Time point denoted: newly diagnosed GD, antithyroid drugs for less than 3 months. After RNA was extracted from PBMCs, the TCR library was made from it. Libraries of TCR beta came from iRepertoire HTBI primers plus Arm-PCR of CDR3 regions. MiXCR, applied by TCRdb to the multiplex PCR reads, yields one record per CDR3 protein. Of roughly 380,000 distinct CDR3 sequences in the sample, 15% were seen once. The sequencing used peripheral blood mononuclear cells (PBMCs), collected at new diagnosis, from a patient treated with antithyroid drugs. These receptors were taken from a female donor with Graves disease.

This clonotype has a count of ten or more. The chain combines TRBV27 with TRBJ2-5; TRBD2 matches at 8 bases. CDR1 and CDR2 (germline): MNHEY, SMNVEV (reference sequence). The junction had 6 bases not matched to a gene; V was cut back by 4 bases and J by 2 bases. The CDR3 contains 15 residues. CDR3 in DNA: TGTGCCAGCAGTTATCGGGGGGGATGGCAAGAGACCCAGTACTTC. Translation gives CASSYRGGWQETQYF.

This clonotype was seen ten or more times. The gene calls are TRBV13 and TRBJ2-3; a possible D gene is TRBD2 (6 bases). The V end was cut by 4 bases, the J end by 6 bases, with 17 bases between. The CDR3 consists of 15 residues. The germline CDR1 and CDR2 sequences are PRHDT and FYEKMQ (reference sequence). The CDR3 nucleotides read TGTGCCAGCAGCTCCCGGGACTCGTTCTGGGATACGCAGTATTTT. Residues: CASSSRDSFWDTQYF.

Only a few counts were recorded for this clonotype. This may be a read error, as it is one base from a much larger clone. The chain links TRBV20-1 to TRBJ2-1, with 7 nucleotides matching TRBD2. Looked up from germline, CDR1 is DFQATT and CDR2 is SNEGSKA (reference sequence). The junction had 8 bases not matched to a gene; V was cut back by 3 bases and J by 0 bases. The CDR3 loop spans 16 amino acids. The chain's CDR3 is CSASPPRGSSYNEQFF. DNA for the CDR3: TGCAGTGCTAGCCCCCCCCGCGGGAGCTCCTACAATGAGCAGTTCTTC.

The chain couples TRBV7-9 to TRBJ1-6, with D possibly being TRBD1 (5 bases). CDR1 and CDR2 from the germline V gene are SEHNR and FQNEAQ (reference sequence). This CDR3 has 14 amino acids. Trimming took 11 bases from V and 10 from J, leaving 21 bases between them. CDR3 in amino acids: CALTRAAKFSPLHF. The CDR3, as DNA: TGTGCCCTTACCAGGGCCGCGAAGTTCTCACCCCTCCACTTT.

This clonotype was seen many times. The V call is TRBV28, the J call TRBJ2-2; tentatively, D is TRBD1 (6 bases). Germline V gene sequence: CDR1 MDHEN, CDR2 SYDVKM. Trimming removed 5 bases at V and 0 bases at J, with 16 bases between. The CDR3 has 17 residues. The CDR3 reads CASSPPGVGANTGELFF. CDR3 sequence (DNA): TGTGCCAGCAGTCCCCCAGGGGTGGGCGCGAACACCGGGGAGCTGTTTTTT.

This clonotype was found many times. V usage is TRBV9 and J usage is TRBJ2-3, with D unresolved. Trimming stripped 1 base from V and 5 bases from J, with 8 bases between. The CDR3 length is 13 residues. From germline, CDR1 is SGDLS and CDR2 YYNGEE. CDR3 loop: CASSVIVGDTQYF. The CDR3 nucleotides are TGTGCCAGCAGCGTAATCGTGGGAGATACGCAGTATTTT.

The sample holds a few counts of this clonotype. The chain is built from TRBV7-2 and TRBJ2-5, with no clear D. V lost 2 bases, J lost 5 bases, and 15 bases lay in between. The CDR3 is made up of 15 amino acids. Per the germline V gene, CDR1 is SGHTA and CDR2 is FQGNSA. The CDR3 loop reads CASSLTLRRWETQYF. The CDR3 region has the DNA TGTGCCAGCAGCTTAACCCTGCGGCGGTGGGAGACCCAGTACTTC.

The table lists this clonotype with many counts. The genes are TRBV20-1 and TRBJ1-2; no clear D. Germline V lookup: CDR1 DFQATT, CDR2 SNEGSKA (reference sequence). This CDR3 has 13 residues. The V gene lost 0 bases and the J gene lost 2 bases, with 7 bases spanning the gap. Written as DNA, the CDR3 is TGCAGTGCTAGAGATTACAGCAACTATGGCTACACCTTC. Residues: CSARDYSNYGYTF.

The sample holds many counts of this clonotype. This chain links TRBV7-9 with TRBJ2-2; 7 bases line up with TRBD2. J was trimmed by 6 bases and V by 6 bases; bases with no gene match: 13. The CDR3 covers 16 residues. Germline CDR1 and CDR2: SEHNR and FQNEAQ (reference sequence). The CDR3 DNA reads TGTGCCAGCAGTTTTCACCTAGCGGTGTCGGCCGGGGAGCTGTTTTTT. This encodes CASSFHLAVSAGELFF.

This clonotype showed up many times. The V call is TRBV2, the J call TRBJ2-3; D possibly matches TRBD1 or TRBD2 (5 bases each). From germline, CDR1 is SNHLY and CDR2 FYNNEI. Trimming pared 6 bases from V and 4 bases from J, leaving 11 bases between. This CDR3 is 13 amino acids long. Written as DNA, the CDR3 is TGTGCCAGCAGGCAACTAGGGGCAGATACGCAGTATTTT. It encodes CASRQLGADTQYF.

In this sample, this clonotype turned up many times. The chain employs TRBV10-3 and TRBJ2-1; 9 bases are a match to TRBD2. Germline values: CDR1 ENHRY, CDR2 SYGVKD. V shed 0 bases, J shed 4 bases, and the junction held 16 bases outside the gene matches. CDR3 length: 20 amino acids. The CDR3: CAISESALLLAGTRYNEQFF. The CDR3 coding sequence is TGTGCCATCAGTGAGTCGGCCCTCCTTCTAGCGGGGACCCGGTACAATGAGCAGTTCTTC.

V and J are TRBV6-1 and TRBJ2-2, with 9 positions matching TRBD1. The J segment lost 4 bases and the V segment lost 6 bases, leaving 12 bases of the junction unmatched. Looked up from germline, CDR1 is MNHNS and CDR2 is SASEGT. The CDR3 runs 17 residues. CDR3 nucleotides: TGTGCCAGCAGGAACTGGGCACAGGGGGCGACCACCGGGGAGCTGTTTTTT. Its translation is CASRNWAQGATTGELFF.

This clonotype came up many times. This CDR3 reads CASRGQPGYGYTF. The DNA for the CDR3 is TGTGCCAGCAGAGGACAGCCCGGCTATGGCTACACCTTC. The V gene is TRBV2, the J gene TRBJ1-2; possibly TRBD1 for D (6 bases). The germline V gene has CDR1 SNHLY and CDR2 FYNNEI. This CDR3 comprises 13 residues. V lost 6 bases and J lost 4, with 12 bases in between.

This clonotype was seen many times. The V and J genes are TRBV27 and TRBJ1-2; D remains ambiguous. Trimming stripped 5 bases from V and 4 bases from J, with 17 bases between. Looked up from germline, CDR1 is MNHEY and CDR2 is SMNVEV (reference sequence). The CDR3 is made up of 15 amino acids. CDR3 DNA sequence: TGTGCCAGCAGTCAGACGCAGGCTGGGGTCTATGGCTACACCTTC. It yields the protein CASSQTQAGVYGYTF.